One sample yielded the 10 T cell receptor beta chains listed below, sequenced in a study of blood T cell repertoires in COVID-19. Clones were sequenced by immunoSEQ multiplex PCR, and TCRdb holds only the in-frame ones, with some missing. The table shows about 220,000 clones, with 75% to 90% occurring only once. Material for sequencing was peripheral blood. Source of these receptors: a middle-aged man with acute or convalescent COVID-19.

This chain links TRBV28 with TRBJ2-7; TRBD1 is a possible D gene (6 bases). V was clipped by 5 bases and J by 0 bases, with 20 bases between them. The CDR3 has 17 residues. CDR1 and CDR2 from the germline V gene are MDHEN and SYDVKM. The CDR3 DNA sequence: TGTGCCAGCAGTCCGCGCCCAGGGGCCGCGAGCTCCTACGAGCAGTACTTC. Amino acids: CASSPRPGAASSYEQYF. The full variable domain, with the rest looked up from reference TRBV28 and TRBJ2-7, is DVKVTQSSRYLVKRTGEKVFLECVQDMDHENMFWYRQDPGLGLRLIYFSYDVKMKEKGDIPEGYSVSREKKERFSLILESASTNQTSMYLCASSPRPGAASSYEQYFGPGTRLTVT.

Worth noting for this clone: The junction does not match germline at one end; this may be a read error. The genes are TRBV6-2 or TRBV6-3 and TRBJ2-1, with D hard to call. Germline CDR1 is MNHEY and CDR2 is SVGEGT. The CDR3 consists of 14 residues. The DNA for the CDR3 is TGTGCCAGCAATTACCAGGCGTACTACAATGAGCAGTTCTTC. It yields the protein CASNYQAYYNEQFF.

The chain couples TRBV30 to TRBJ2-7, with D perhaps TRBD2 (7 bases). The CDR3 has 12 residues. Trimming removed 1 base from V and 9 bases from J, with 13 bases in between. Germline V CDR1 and CDR2: GTSNPN, SVGIG (reference sequence). The CDR3 coding sequence is TGTGCCTGGAGTGAAGGGGGGGTTGGGCAGTACTTC. It codes for CAWSEGGVGQYF.

This chain joins TRBV28 and TRBJ1-4; TRBD1 aligns across 8 bases. The CDR3 length is 16 residues. Germline assignment: CDR1 MDHEN and CDR2 SYDVKM. Trimming removed 3 bases from V and 8 bases from J; junction bases left unmatched: 11. The CDR3 DNA reads as TGTGCCAGCAGTTTCGGGGGCGACAGGGGAAGAGAAAAACTGTTTTTT. Translation: CASSFGGDRGREKLFF.

This sequence joins TRBV28 and TRBJ2-7, with 8 bases matching TRBD1. Trimming removed 8 bases from V and 3 bases from J; junction bases left unmatched: 3. Germline loops: CDR1 MDHEN, CDR2 SYDVKM. CDR3 length equals 12 residues. CDR3 in amino acids: CASSGGLYEQYF. The CDR3 DNA reads TGTGCCAGCTCAGGGGGCCTCTACGAGCAGTACTTC.

This chain joins TRBV4-3 and TRBJ2-1, with a possible D match to TRBD2 (6 bases). This CDR3 region has 17 residues. V lost 3 bases and J lost 0, with 15 bases in between. Germline CDR1 reads LGHNA; CDR2 reads YSLEER. The CDR3 DNA follows: TGCGCCAGCAGCCAGGAGGGCACACAGAGCTCCTACAATGAGCAGTTCTTC. This gives the protein CASSQEGTQSSYNEQFF.

The J gene is TRBJ1-5, the V gene TRBV2; D gene unclear. The CDR3 totals 15 residues. Germline lookup yields CDR1 SNHLY and CDR2 FYNNEI. V was clipped by 4 bases and J by 3 bases, with 13 bases between them. The CDR3 spells CASSGLAAPNQPQHF. CDR3 in DNA: TGTGCCAGCAGTGGGCTAGCGGCACCCAATCAGCCCCAGCATTTT.

The CDR3 here is CASSAPSQGVRDQPQHF. The CDR3 nucleotides read TGTGCCAGCAGTGCCCCGTCCCAGGGTGTTAGGGATCAGCCCCAGCATTTT. The gene calls are TRBV28 and TRBJ1-5; a weak D match, TRBD1 (5 bases). This CDR3 region has 17 residues. The V end was cut by 5 bases, the J end by 5 bases, with 22 bases between. Germline lookup yields CDR1 MDHEN and CDR2 SYDVKM.

The chain is built from TRBV6-1 and TRBJ2-5; tentatively, D is TRBD2 (5 bases). The CDR3 contains 14 residues. V lost 5 bases, J lost 4 bases, and 14 bases lay in between. Germline V gives CDR1 MNHNS, CDR2 SASEGT. CDR3 DNA: TGTGCCAGCAGTCGCCCGGACTTGGGAGAGACCCAGTACTTC. It codes for CASSRPDLGETQYF.

The chain recombines TRBV10-3 with TRBJ2-6; D not certain. Germline assignment: CDR1 ENHRY and CDR2 SYGVKD. The CDR3 is 17 residues long. V lost 2 bases and J lost 0, with 11 bases in between. Here the CDR3 DNA reads TGTGCCATCAGTGAGGAGATGAGCCTCTCTGGGGCCAACGTCCTGACTTTC. This translates into CAISEEMSLSGANVLTF.